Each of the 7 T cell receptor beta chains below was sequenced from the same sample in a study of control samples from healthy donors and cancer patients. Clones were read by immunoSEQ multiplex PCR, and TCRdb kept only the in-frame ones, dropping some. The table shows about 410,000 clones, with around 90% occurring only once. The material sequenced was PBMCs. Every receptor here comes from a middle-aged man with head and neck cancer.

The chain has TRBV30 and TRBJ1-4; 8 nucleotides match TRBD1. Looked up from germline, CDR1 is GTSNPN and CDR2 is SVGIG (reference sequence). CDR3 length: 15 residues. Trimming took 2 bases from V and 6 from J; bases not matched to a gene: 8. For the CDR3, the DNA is TGTGCCTGGAGTACACCGGGACAGGCAGATGAAAAACTGTTTTTT. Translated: CAWSTPGQADEKLFF. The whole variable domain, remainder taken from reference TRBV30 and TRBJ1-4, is SQTIHQWPATLVQPVGSPLSLECTVEGTSNPNLYWYRQAAGRGLQLLFYSVGIGQISSEVPQNLSASRPQDRQFILSSKKLLLSDSGFYLCAWSTPGQADEKLFFGSGTQLSVL.

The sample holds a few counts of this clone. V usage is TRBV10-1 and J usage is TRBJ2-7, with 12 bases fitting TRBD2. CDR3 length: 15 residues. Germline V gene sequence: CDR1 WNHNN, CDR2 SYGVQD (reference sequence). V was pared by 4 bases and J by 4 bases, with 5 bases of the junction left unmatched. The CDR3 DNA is TGCGCCAGCAGTGGCCCCGGGACTAGCGGGTACGAGCAGTACTTC. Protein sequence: CASSGPGTSGYEQYF.

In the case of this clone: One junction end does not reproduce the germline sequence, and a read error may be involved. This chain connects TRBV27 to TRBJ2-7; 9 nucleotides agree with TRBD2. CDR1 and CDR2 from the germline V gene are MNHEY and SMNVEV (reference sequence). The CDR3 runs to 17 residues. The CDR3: CVSIRGAGGGAGYEQYF. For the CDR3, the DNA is TGTGTCAGCATTAGGGGGGCTGGCGGGGGGGCCGGATACGAGCAGTACTTC.

CDR3 loop: CASSPLAGAPYEQYF. CDR3 bases: TGCGCCAGCAGCCCCCTAGCGGGGGCCCCCTACGAGCAGTACTTC. This chain connects TRBV5-1 to TRBJ2-7; TRBD2 matches 10 bases. The trim removed 4 bases at V and 2 bases at J, leaving 6 bases unmatched. The CDR3 is made up of 15 amino acids. Germline values: CDR1 SGHRS, CDR2 YFSETQ.

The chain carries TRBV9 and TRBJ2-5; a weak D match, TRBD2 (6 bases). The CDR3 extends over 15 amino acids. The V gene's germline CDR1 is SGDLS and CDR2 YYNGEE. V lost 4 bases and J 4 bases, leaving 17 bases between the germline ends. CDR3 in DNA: TGTGCCAGCAGCCATAGCGGACTTCGCGGAGAGACCCAGTACTTC. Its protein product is CASSHSGLRGETQYF.

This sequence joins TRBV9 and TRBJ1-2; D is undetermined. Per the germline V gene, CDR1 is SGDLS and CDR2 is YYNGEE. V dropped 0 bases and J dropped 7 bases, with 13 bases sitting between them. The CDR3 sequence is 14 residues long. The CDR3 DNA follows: TGTGCCAGCAGCGTAGATATGGGAACGGGTGGCTACACCTTC. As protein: CASSVDMGTGGYTF.

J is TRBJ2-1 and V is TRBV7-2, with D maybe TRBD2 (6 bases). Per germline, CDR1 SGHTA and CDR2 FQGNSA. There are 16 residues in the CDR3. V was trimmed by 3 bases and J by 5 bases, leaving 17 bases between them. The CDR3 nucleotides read TGTGCCAGCAGCTTGCAAACGGAGGGACTTGACAATGAGCAGTTCTTC. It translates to CASSLQTEGLDNEQFF.